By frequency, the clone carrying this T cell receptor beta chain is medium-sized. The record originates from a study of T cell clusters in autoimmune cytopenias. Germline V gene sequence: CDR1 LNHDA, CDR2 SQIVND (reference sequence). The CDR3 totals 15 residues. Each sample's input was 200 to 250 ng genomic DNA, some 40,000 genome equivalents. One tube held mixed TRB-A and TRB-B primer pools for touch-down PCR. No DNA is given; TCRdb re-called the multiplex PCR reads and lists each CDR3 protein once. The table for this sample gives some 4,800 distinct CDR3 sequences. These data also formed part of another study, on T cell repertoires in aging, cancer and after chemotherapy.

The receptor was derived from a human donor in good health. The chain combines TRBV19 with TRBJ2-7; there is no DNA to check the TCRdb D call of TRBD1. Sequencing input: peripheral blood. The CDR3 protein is CASRLSGTYSYEQYF.